This T cell receptor (beta chain) appears in the sequencing data of a study of identical twins. The study's findings and limits: Excess twin sharing in beta out-of-frame sequences was weaker. Reduced insertions were recorded for abundant cord blood beta clonotypes, with no such pattern in memory repertoires. Twins shared out-of-frame alpha sequences with excess low generation probability.

Using its own MiXCR run on the 5' RACE reads, TCRdb lists one record per CDR3 protein. The sample holds about 660,000 distinct CDR3 sequences, about 9.4% seen once. Everyone who donated was a healthy Caucasian. Worth noting for this clonotype: Its antigen is still unknown.

The V gene lost 2 bases and the J gene lost 2 bases, with 10 bases spanning the gap. The CDR3 covers 13 residues. CDR1 and CDR2 from the germline V gene are SQVTM and ANQGSEA. These data were also reused for a study on yellow fever vaccine responses in identical twins.

The TCR comes from a woman in her late teens or twenties in good health. The sample was PBMCs. V gene TRBV29-1 combines with J gene TRBJ2-7, with D tentatively TRBD1 (6 bases). CDR3 coding DNA: TGCAGCGTTGAAATGGGGGCCCCCTACGAGCAGTACTTC. It codes for CSVEMGAPYEQYF.